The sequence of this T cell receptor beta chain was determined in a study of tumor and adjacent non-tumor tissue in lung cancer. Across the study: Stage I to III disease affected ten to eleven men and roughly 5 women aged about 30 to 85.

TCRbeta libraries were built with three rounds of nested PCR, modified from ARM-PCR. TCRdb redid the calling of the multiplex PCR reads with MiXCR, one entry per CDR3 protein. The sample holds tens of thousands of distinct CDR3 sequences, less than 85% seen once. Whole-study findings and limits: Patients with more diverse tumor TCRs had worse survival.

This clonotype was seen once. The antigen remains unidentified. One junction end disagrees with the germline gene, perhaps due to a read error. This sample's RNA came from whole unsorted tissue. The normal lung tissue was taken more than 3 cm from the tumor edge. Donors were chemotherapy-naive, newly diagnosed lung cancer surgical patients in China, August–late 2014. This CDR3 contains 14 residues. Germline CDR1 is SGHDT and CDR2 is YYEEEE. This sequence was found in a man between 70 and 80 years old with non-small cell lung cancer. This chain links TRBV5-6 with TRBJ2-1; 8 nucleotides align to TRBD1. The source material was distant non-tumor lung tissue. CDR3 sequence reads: CVSTLVDRVNEQFF. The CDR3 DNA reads TGTGTCAGCACGCTTGTGGACAGGGTGAATGAGCAGTTCTTC.